This record covers a single T cell receptor beta chain. Antigen unknown. This sample was included in a study of T cells expressing NK-cell markers. General study points: These same clonotypes (in several donors) also led the CD3+CD56-NKG2C+ fraction.

Per germline, CDR1 SSHAT and CDR2 FNYEAQ (reference sequence). The CDR3 sequence is 15 residues long. TCRdb reprocessed the 5' RACE reads and keeps a single row for each CDR3 protein, giving no DNA. The sample data list 350,000 to 450,000 distinct CDR3 sequences. Sample: blood T cells: a sorted CD56 or NKG2C T cell subset, CD4+ or CD8+ T cells, or bulk PBMC T cells (not recorded which). The TCR comes from a man between 18 and 69 years old in good health. The rearrangement joins TRBV7-7 to TRBJ2-1; there is no DNA to check the TCRdb D call of TRBD1. The CDR3 protein is CASSPRGGTYNEQFF.